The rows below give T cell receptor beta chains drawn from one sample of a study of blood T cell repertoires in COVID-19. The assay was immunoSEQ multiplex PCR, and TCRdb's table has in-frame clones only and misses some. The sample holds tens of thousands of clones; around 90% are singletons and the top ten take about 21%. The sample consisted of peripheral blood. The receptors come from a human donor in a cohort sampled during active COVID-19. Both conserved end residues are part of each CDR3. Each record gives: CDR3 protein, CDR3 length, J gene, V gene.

cdr3_aa: CASRYPGTGTGEQYF
cdr3_length: 15
j_call: TRBJ2-7
v_call: TRBV28

cdr3_aa: CASLYRGPSNQPQHF
cdr3_length: 15
j_call: TRBJ1-5
v_call: TRBV28

cdr3_aa: CASSSSAGGPGSYNEQFF
cdr3_length: 18
j_call: TRBJ2-1
v_call: TRBV5-4

cdr3_aa: CASRTGDYGYTF
cdr3_length: 12
j_call: TRBJ1-2
v_call: TRBV6-5

cdr3_aa: CASSPLTSGRALYEQYF
cdr3_length: 17
j_call: TRBJ2-7
v_call: TRBV7-9

cdr3_aa: CASSDMVEAFF
cdr3_length: 11
j_call: TRBJ1-1
v_call: TRBV2

cdr3_aa: CASSSGQGDNQPQHF
cdr3_length: 15
j_call: TRBJ1-5
v_call: TRBV27

cdr3_aa: CASGTGAISYEQYF
cdr3_length: 14
j_call: TRBJ2-7
v_call: TRBV5-1

cdr3_aa: CASSYSTRTGRMDQETQYF
cdr3_length: 19
j_call: TRBJ2-5
v_call: TRBV6-2/TRBV6-3

cdr3_aa: CASSHAGTNYGYTF
cdr3_length: 14
j_call: TRBJ1-2
v_call: TRBV6-6

cdr3_aa: CASSLEGALPYEQYF
cdr3_length: 15
j_call: TRBJ2-7
v_call: TRBV5-1

cdr3_aa: CASSLGIGRRSGVSYEQYF
cdr3_length: 19
j_call: TRBJ2-7
v_call: TRBV7-2

cdr3_aa: CASSSTTYEQYF
cdr3_length: 12
j_call: TRBJ2-7
v_call: TRBV7-9

cdr3_aa: CASSQDPRTSPYNEQFF
cdr3_length: 17
j_call: TRBJ2-1
v_call: TRBV4-1

cdr3_aa: CASSLSKGSNQPQHF
cdr3_length: 15
j_call: TRBJ1-5
v_call: TRBV27

cdr3_aa: CASSFSSGAVNQPQHF
cdr3_length: 16
j_call: TRBJ1-5
v_call: TRBV5-6

cdr3_aa: CASSPGSGQGASCTF
cdr3_length: 15
j_call: TRBJ1-2
v_call: TRBV18

cdr3_aa: CASSGGHKTTGELFF
cdr3_length: 15
j_call: TRBJ2-2
v_call: TRBV18

cdr3_aa: CAISESSGQPQHF
cdr3_length: 13
j_call: TRBJ1-5
v_call: TRBV10-3

cdr3_aa: CASSAQGSPYNEQFF
cdr3_length: 15
j_call: TRBJ2-1
v_call: TRBV19

cdr3_aa: CASSLVEDIGEQYF
cdr3_length: 14
j_call: TRBJ2-7
v_call: TRBV11-3

cdr3_aa: CASSVEGGSYNEQFF
cdr3_length: 15
j_call: TRBJ2-1
v_call: TRBV9

cdr3_aa: CASSLERVSTEAFF
cdr3_length: 14
j_call: TRBJ1-1
v_call: TRBV7-2

cdr3_aa: CASKTGGSGANVLTF
cdr3_length: 15
j_call: TRBJ2-6
v_call: TRBV6-5

cdr3_aa: CASSGVGSRAFF
cdr3_length: 12
j_call: TRBJ1-1
v_call: TRBV25-1

cdr3_aa: CATARDSGLNEQFF
cdr3_length: 14
j_call: TRBJ2-1
v_call: TRBV24-1

cdr3_aa: CASSLGLAGGPAQETQYF
cdr3_length: 18
j_call: TRBJ2-5
v_call: TRBV7-2

cdr3_aa: CASSPPDSGGYTGELFF
cdr3_length: 17
j_call: TRBJ2-2
v_call: TRBV18

cdr3_aa: CASRGGSNQPQHF
cdr3_length: 13
j_call: TRBJ1-5
v_call: TRBV19

cdr3_aa: CASSIETGQNQFF
cdr3_length: 13
j_call: TRBJ2-1
v_call: TRBV19

cdr3_aa: CASSGTGTGAPAEAFF
cdr3_length: 16
j_call: TRBJ1-1
v_call: TRBV5-4

cdr3_aa: CAWSGASLNYGYTF
cdr3_length: 14
j_call: TRBJ1-2
v_call: TRBV30

cdr3_aa: CASSLASLGADTQYF
cdr3_length: 15
j_call: TRBJ2-3
v_call: TRBV5-8

cdr3_aa: CASRASDTQYF
cdr3_length: 11
j_call: TRBJ2-3
v_call: TRBV25-1

cdr3_aa: CASSYAGGRADTQYF
cdr3_length: 15
j_call: TRBJ2-3
v_call: TRBV6-2/TRBV6-3

cdr3_aa: CASRGGNTGELFF
cdr3_length: 13
j_call: TRBJ2-2
v_call: TRBV19

cdr3_aa: CASSRGQGAGAFF
cdr3_length: 13
j_call: TRBJ1-1
v_call: TRBV3-1/TRBV3-2

cdr3_aa: CASSQDYGMGGGATDTQYF
cdr3_length: 19
j_call: TRBJ2-3
v_call: TRBV4-3

cdr3_aa: CASSRGTIEAFF
cdr3_length: 12
j_call: TRBJ1-1
v_call: TRBV5-5

cdr3_aa: CASSLSSPKDTQYF
cdr3_length: 14
j_call: TRBJ2-3
v_call: TRBV27

cdr3_aa: CASSYGQTENTEAFF
cdr3_length: 15
j_call: TRBJ1-1
v_call: TRBV6-5

cdr3_aa: CASRKGGNEQYF
cdr3_length: 12
j_call: TRBJ2-7
v_call: TRBV7-9

cdr3_aa: CASSSSPRIGRGSSYEQYF
cdr3_length: 19
j_call: TRBJ2-7
v_call: TRBV7-2

cdr3_aa: CASSKNRGQDEQYF
cdr3_length: 14
j_call: TRBJ2-7
v_call: TRBV5-4

cdr3_aa: CASSFDRAETQYF
cdr3_length: 13
j_call: TRBJ2-5
v_call: TRBV5-1

cdr3_aa: CASTGGVGEAFF
cdr3_length: 12
j_call: TRBJ1-1
v_call: TRBV3-1/TRBV3-2

cdr3_aa: CAWSLNRDNEQFF
cdr3_length: 13
j_call: TRBJ2-1
v_call: TRBV30

cdr3_aa: CASAGFDEQYF
cdr3_length: 11
j_call: TRBJ2-7
v_call: TRBV10-2

cdr3_aa: CASRRDRGTDTQYF
cdr3_length: 14
j_call: TRBJ2-3
v_call: TRBV6-5

cdr3_aa: CASSLDRGWADTQYF
cdr3_length: 15
j_call: TRBJ2-3
v_call: TRBV5-1

cdr3_aa: CASSPDRNYGYTF
cdr3_length: 13
j_call: TRBJ1-2
v_call: TRBV5-1

cdr3_aa: CASIRSLGTGGTDTQYF
cdr3_length: 17
j_call: TRBJ2-3
v_call: TRBV7-9

cdr3_aa: CASDRANTEAFF
cdr3_length: 12
j_call: TRBJ1-1
v_call: TRBV19